At least ten counts were recorded for the clone carrying this T cell receptor (beta chain). This CDR3 has 16 residues. In germline, CDR1 is MNHEY, CDR2 SMNVEV (reference sequence). Trimming left V 5 bases short and J 1 base short, with 12 bases between. This record belongs to a study of T cells after yellow fever vaccination. Study context: The authors prepared low-cell-number fractions using SMART-Seq v4 Ultra Low Input. Study outcomes and limitations: Primary-vaccination clones mostly resurfaced post-booster (roughly 97% CD4, roughly 90% CD8). Weaker overall was a secondary response that nonetheless peaked faster, on day 5 versus 15.

Template-switching 5'RACE yielded the TCR cDNA; a universal primer site and UMIs were added in the process. TCRdb re-called the 5' RACE reads with MiXCR, one entry per CDR3 protein. The sample records 45,000 to 60,000 distinct CDR3 sequences, about 6.6% being singletons. The chain recombines TRBV27 with TRBJ2-6; no firm D call. Sequencing used CD8+ T cells not binding an NS4B(214-222) dextramer, sorted from PBMCs, obtained roughly 46 days after the first yellow fever vaccination. The receptor comes from a man aged 18-30 years who received the YFV17D yellow fever vaccine. The CDR3 nucleotides read TGTGCCAGCAGTGAGCTTAGGCATTCTGGGGCCAACGTCCTGACTTTC. Amino acid sequence: CASSELRHSGANVLTF.